This TCR beta chain was documented in a study of blood T cell repertoires in COVID-19. Study as a whole: Sites in the United States, Italy and Spain provided acute and convalescent COVID-19 samples.

Only in-frame clones appear in the TCRdb table, and some are missing; sequencing was by immunoSEQ multiplex PCR. The sample consists of some 21,000 clones, 84% of them appearing once. CDR1 SGHTA and CDR2 FQGNSA come from the germline V gene. The V gene lost 2 bases and the J gene lost 3 bases, with 8 bases spanning the gap. The CDR3 runs to 14 residues. The J gene is TRBJ1-5, the V gene TRBV7-2; D remains ambiguous. This clonotype was obtained from a man in his forties with acute or convalescent COVID-19. Sequencing input: peripheral blood. CDR3 nucleotide sequence: TGTGCCAGCAGCTTATGGTCAGACAATCAGCCCCAGCATTTT. It is translated as CASSLWSDNQPQHF.